What follows are 8 T cell receptor beta chains derived from one specimen sequenced in a study of CD8 T cells in Susac syndrome. The authors reverse transcribed 0.5 to 1 ug RNA with random hexamers. MiXCR was run by TCRdb on the immunoSEQ multiplex PCR reads, yielding one entry per CDR3 protein. The data contain roughly 150,000 distinct CDR3 sequences, roughly 95% of them singletons. The sample consisted of CD8+ T cells from PBMCs. The receptors here all came from a human donor with multiple sclerosis.

The V gene is TRBV3-1, the J gene TRBJ2-3, with D perhaps matching TRBD1 (5 bases). CDR3 size: 16 residues. The germline V gene has CDR1 LGHDT and CDR2 YNNKEL (reference sequence). V was pared by 0 bases and J by 4 bases, with 14 bases between. CDR3 in amino acids: CASSQDWAGLADTQYF. Here the CDR3 DNA reads TGTGCCAGCAGCCAAGATTGGGCAGGGTTAGCAGATACGCAGTATTTT.

The V gene is TRBV20-1, the J gene TRBJ2-7, with 9 bases lining up with TRBD2. Germline loops: CDR1 DFQATT, CDR2 SNEGSKA (reference sequence). J gave up 3 bases and V 1 base, and 4 bases lay outside the gene matches. The CDR3 runs to 14 residues. The CDR3 region is CSARVLAGDYEQYF. The CDR3 DNA reads as TGCAGTGCTAGAGTTTTAGCGGGGGACTACGAGCAGTACTTC.

V usage is TRBV7-2 and J usage is TRBJ2-7; unclear D gene. The CDR3 loop spans 12 amino acids. Trimming left V 3 bases short and J 3 bases short, with 6 bases between. Per the germline V gene, CDR1 is SGHTA and CDR2 is FQGNSA. CDR3 sequence (DNA): TGTGCCAGCAGCTTCGGAGTCTACGAGCAGTACTTC. Amino acid sequence: CASSFGVYEQYF. The whole variable domain, remainder taken from reference TRBV7-2 and TRBJ2-7, is GAGVSQSPSNKVTEKGKDVELRCDPISGHTALYWYRQSLGQGLEFLIYFQGNSAPDKSGLPSDRFSAERTGGSVSTLTIQRTQQEDSAVYLCASSFGVYEQYFGPGTRLTVT.

The V and J genes are TRBV5-1 and TRBJ1-2; possible D gene TRBD1, 5 bases. V lost 2 bases and J 1 base, leaving 9 bases between the germline ends. Per germline, CDR1 SGHRS and CDR2 YFSETQ. This CDR3 is 14 amino acids long. In DNA, the CDR3 is TGCGCCAGCAGCTTAGCCGACAGTAACTATGGCTACACCTTC. Translating it yields CASSLADSNYGYTF.

The chain combines TRBV5-1 with TRBJ2-5, with D tentatively TRBD1 (6 bases). Germline-derived CDR1 and CDR2 are SGHRS and YFSETQ. V was clipped by 4 bases and J by 5 bases, with 18 bases between them. The CDR3 has 15 residues. The CDR3: CASSINRVSGETQYF. In DNA form, the CDR3 reads TGCGCCAGCAGCATCAACAGGGTTTCGGGGGAGACCCAGTACTTC.

The J gene is TRBJ2-5, the V gene TRBV7-2, with a weak D call TRBD2 (5 bases). V lost 5 bases to trimming and J lost 0 bases, with 16 bases between them. CDR1 is SGHTA and CDR2 is FQGNSA in the germline V gene. The CDR3 loop spans 16 amino acids. The CDR3 spells CASSASPVGYQETQYF. The DNA for the CDR3 is TGTGCCAGCAGCGCTAGCCCCGTTGGCTACCAAGAGACCCAGTACTTC.

V gene TRBV9 combines with J gene TRBJ2-3; 14 bases map to TRBD2. CDR1 is SGDLS and CDR2 is YYNGEE in the germline V gene. The CDR3 runs 18 residues. V lost 4 bases, J lost 6 bases, and 13 bases stayed unmatched. The CDR3 DNA reads as TGTGCCAGCAGCCCCGGACTAGCGGGGGGCCGGGTTCGGGATACGCAGTATTTT. Translated: CASSPGLAGGRVRDTQYF.

V usage is TRBV7-6 and J usage is TRBJ1-1, with 9 bases identical to TRBD1. CDR1 and CDR2 (germline): SGHVS, FNYEAQ. The CDR3 extends over 16 amino acids. J was trimmed by 5 bases and V by 4 bases; bases with no gene match: 11. CDR3 in amino acids: CASSSSGQGGGTEAFF. The CDR3 nucleotides are TGTGCCAGCAGCTCCTCGGGACAGGGTGGTGGAACTGAAGCTTTCTTT.